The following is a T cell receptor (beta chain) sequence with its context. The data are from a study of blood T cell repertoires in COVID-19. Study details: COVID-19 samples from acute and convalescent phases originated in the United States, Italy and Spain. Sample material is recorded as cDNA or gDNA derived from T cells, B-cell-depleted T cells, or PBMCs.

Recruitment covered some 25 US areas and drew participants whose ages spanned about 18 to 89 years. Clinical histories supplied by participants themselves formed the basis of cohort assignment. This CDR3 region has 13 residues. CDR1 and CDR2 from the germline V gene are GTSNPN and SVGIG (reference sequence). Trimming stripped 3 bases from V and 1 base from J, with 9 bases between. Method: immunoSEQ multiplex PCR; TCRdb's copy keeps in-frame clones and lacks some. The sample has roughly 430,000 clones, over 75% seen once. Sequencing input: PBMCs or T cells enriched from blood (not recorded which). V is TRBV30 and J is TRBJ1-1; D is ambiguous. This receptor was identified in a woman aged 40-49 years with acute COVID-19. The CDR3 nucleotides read TGTGCCTGGAGCCGGTGGAGGAACACTGAAGCTTTCTTT. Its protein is CAWSRWRNTEAFF.